The 9 T cell receptor beta chains given below trace back to one sample, sequenced in a study of T cells in Graves' hyperthyroidism and ophthalmopathy. Researchers took RNA transcripts and amplified the TCR beta CDR3 regions from them. RT-PCR in the first round (using the HTBI primer set) targeted the TCR CDR3. TCRdb ran MiXCR on the multiplex PCR reads and lists one entry per CDR3 protein. This sample carries more than 550,000 distinct CDR3 sequences, over 15% of them seen once, and the ten largest clones take 15% to 20%. The sequencing input was blood. These receptors all stem from a woman aged 45-65 years with Graves' hyperthyroidism that later progressed to Graves' ophthalmopathy.

This clonotype was picked up many times. The CDR3 region has the DNA TGTGCCACCAGTGTCCGCGGACGGGGCGGGGAGCTGTTTTTT. Translation gives CATSVRGRGGELFF. The chain recombines TRBV24-1 with TRBJ2-2, with D maybe TRBD2 (5 bases). Germline V CDR1 and CDR2: KGHDR, SFDVKD. V was shortened by 5 bases and J by 7 bases, with 13 bases between the two germline ends. This CDR3 has 14 residues.

As to this clonotype: Compared with germline, one end of the junction differs, possibly owing to a read error. The chain links TRBV29-1 to TRBJ2-2; possibly TRBD1 or TRBD2 for D (5 bases each). Looked up from germline, CDR1 is SQVTM and CDR2 is ANQGSEA. This CDR3 is 13 amino acids long. The CDR3 DNA sequence: TGCAGCGTTGAAGATATGGGGCCCGGGAAGCTGTTTTTT. Encoded protein: CSVEDMGPGKLFF.

The chain carries TRBV4-1 and TRBJ2-2; D uncertain. The V end was cut by 0 bases, the J end by 4 bases, with 9 bases between. Per the germline V gene, CDR1 is MGHRA and CDR2 is YSYEKL. CDR3 length: 15 amino acids. CDR3 sequence: CASSQDPGITGELFF. CDR3 nucleotide sequence: TGCGCCAGCAGCCAAGATCCCGGAATCACCGGGGAGCTGTTTTTT.

A remark on this clonotype: This may be a read error: a much more frequent sequence differs by one nucleotide. The chain has TRBV5-4 and TRBJ1-1; a weak D match, TRBD1 (6 bases). This CDR3 contains 12 residues. The V gene lost 4 bases and the J gene lost 4 bases, with 8 bases spanning the gap. CDR1 and CDR2 from the germline V gene are SGHNT and YYREEE (reference sequence). The CDR3, as DNA: TGTGCCAGCAGCACAGGGTTCACTGAAGCTTTCTTT. Amino acid sequence: CASSTGFTEAFF.

CDR3 sequence reads: CSAPIPNTGELFF. The DNA of the CDR3 is TGCAGTGCCCCCATCCCGAACACCGGGGAGCTGTTTTTT. V gene TRBV20-1 combines with J gene TRBJ2-2, with unresolved D. The V and J ends lost 6 bases and 0 bases respectively, with 8 bases between them. CDR1 is DFQATT, CDR2 SNEGSKA, per germline (reference sequence). This CDR3 has 13 residues.

Ten or more counts support this clonotype. J is TRBJ1-1 and V is TRBV5-1; D uncertain. The CDR3 runs to 13 residues. The germline CDR1 and CDR2 sequences are SGHRS and YFSETQ. V was pared by 1 base and J by 1 base, with 5 bases between. CDR3 in amino acids: CASSLWGNTEAFF. CDR3 DNA: TGCGCCAGCAGCTTGTGGGGGAACACTGAAGCTTTCTTT.

On this clonotype itself: Since the CDR3 does not end with the conserved phenylalanine or tryptophan, this likely comes from a read error. The CDR3 region is CASSIGSGGYNEQFL. The CDR3 region has the DNA TGTGCCAGTAGTATAGGTAGCGGGGGATACAATGAGCAGTTCCTC. The rearrangement uses TRBV19 and TRBJ2-1; TRBD2 matches at 9 bases. The V and J ends lost 1 base and 4 bases, in that order; junction bases with no gene match: 2. This CDR3 contains 15 residues. CDR1 LNHDA and CDR2 SQIVND come from the germline V gene (reference sequence).

The sample holds many counts of this clonotype. The chain carries TRBV7-8 and TRBJ1-1; D ambiguous. Trimming took 1 base from V and 1 from J, leaving 13 bases between them. Germline CDR1 reads SGHVS; CDR2 reads FQNEAQ. There are 16 residues in the CDR3. This CDR3 reads CASSLGIADSNTEAFF. In DNA, the CDR3 is TGTGCCAGCAGCTTAGGGATCGCAGATTCGAACACTGAAGCTTTCTTT.

This clonotype was seen repeatedly, ten times or more. V and J are TRBV3-1 and TRBJ2-2; D is uncertain. From germline, CDR1 is LGHDT and CDR2 YNNKEL (reference sequence). V shed 3 bases and J shed 3 bases, with 8 bases lying between them. The CDR3 extends over 14 amino acids. CDR3 sequence (DNA): TGTGCCAGCAGCCATGGGCTGGACACCGGGGAGCTGTTTTTT. The encoded protein is CASSHGLDTGELFF.